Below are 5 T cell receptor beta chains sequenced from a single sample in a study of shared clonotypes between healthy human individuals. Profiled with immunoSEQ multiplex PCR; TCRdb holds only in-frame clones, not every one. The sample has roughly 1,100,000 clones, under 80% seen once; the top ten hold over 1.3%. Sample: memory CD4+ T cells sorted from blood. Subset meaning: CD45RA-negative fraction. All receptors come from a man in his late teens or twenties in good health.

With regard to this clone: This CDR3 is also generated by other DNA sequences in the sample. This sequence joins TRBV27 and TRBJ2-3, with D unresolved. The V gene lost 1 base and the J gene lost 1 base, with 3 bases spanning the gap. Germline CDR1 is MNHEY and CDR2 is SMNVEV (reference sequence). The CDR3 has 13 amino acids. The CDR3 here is CASSLFRTDTQYF. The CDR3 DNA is TGTGCCAGCAGTTTATTTCGCACAGATACGCAGTATTTT.

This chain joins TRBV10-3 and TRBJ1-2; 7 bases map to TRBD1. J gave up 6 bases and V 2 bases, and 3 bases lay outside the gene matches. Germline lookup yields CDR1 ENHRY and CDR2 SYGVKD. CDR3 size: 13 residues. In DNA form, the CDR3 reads TGTGCCATCAGTGAGACAGGGGACAATGGCTACACCTTC. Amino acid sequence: CAISETGDNGYTF.

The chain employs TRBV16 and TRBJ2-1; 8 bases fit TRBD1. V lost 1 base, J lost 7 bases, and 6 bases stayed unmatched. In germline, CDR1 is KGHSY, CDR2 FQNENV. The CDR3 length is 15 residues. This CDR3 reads CASSQYQGAMNEQFF. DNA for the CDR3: TGTGCCAGCAGCCAATATCAGGGGGCGATGAATGAGCAGTTCTTC.

The CDR3 bases are TGCGCCAGCAGGACGATCCCAGGATATTCTAAAGAGACCCAGTACTTC. Encoded protein: CASRTIPGYSKETQYF. The rearrangement links TRBV5-1 to TRBJ2-5; D is unclear. The germline CDR1 and CDR2 sequences are SGHRS and YFSETQ. The CDR3 has 16 amino acids. V lost 5 bases and J 3 bases, leaving 20 bases between the germline ends.

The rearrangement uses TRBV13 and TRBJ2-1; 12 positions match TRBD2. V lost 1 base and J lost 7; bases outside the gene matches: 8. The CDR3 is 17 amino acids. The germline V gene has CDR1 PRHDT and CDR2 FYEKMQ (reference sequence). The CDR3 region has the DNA TGTGCCAGCAGCTTAGTCGGACTAGCGGGAAGTCAAAATGAGCAGTTCTTC. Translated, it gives CASSLVGLAGSQNEQFF.